This T cell receptor (beta chain) was sequenced during a study of radiotherapy plus CTLA-4 blockade in lung cancer. CDR3 size: 13 residues. The germline gives CDR1 LNHNV, CDR2 YYDKDF (reference sequence). Only one count was recorded for this clone. One end of the junction fails to match germline, which may point to a read error. TCRdb's table, derived via immunoSEQ multiplex PCR, lists solely in-frame clones and lacks some. The sample holds approximately 73,000 clones; roughly 91% are singletons and the top ten take less than 45%. This clonotype was obtained from a human donor with non-small cell lung cancer that progressed on radiotherapy plus ipilimumab. Material: peripheral blood, obtained from a patient treated with radiotherapy plus ipilimumab. J is TRBJ2-7 and V is TRBV15; TRBD1 agrees at 7 bases. CDR3 sequence: CATSRDPDRARDF. Here the CDR3 DNA reads TGTGCCACCAGCAGAGATCCTGACAGGGCGAGGGACTTC. Based on the CDR3 plus reference TRBV15 and TRBJ2-7, the full variable domain is DAMVIQNPRYQVTQFGKPVTLSCSQTLNHNVMYWYQQKSSQAPKLLFHYYDKDFNNEADTPDNFQSRRPNTSFCFLDIRSPGLGDTAMYLCATSRDPDRARDFGPGTRLTVT.